This entry concerns a single T cell receptor (beta chain). These data come from a study of blood T cell repertoires in COVID-19. Deletions cut 1 base from V and 4 bases from J, with 14 bases between. This CDR3 is 15 amino acids long. Germline lookup yields CDR1 SGHAT and CDR2 FQNNGV. Original methodology: Scientists estimated how many nucleated cells there were by amplifying reference gene primers. The table came from immunoSEQ multiplex PCR; TCRdb's copy has only in-frame clones and leaves some out. That table furnishes V, J and clone size, whereas the DNA furnished D and trimming. The table has fewer than 250,000 clones, 86% seen once; the top ten hold about 6%.

Material for sequencing was peripheral blood. The receptor comes from a woman older than 75 with COVID-19, enrolled during active disease. This chain joins TRBV11-2 and TRBJ2-7; D perhaps matches TRBD1 (6 bases). This CDR3 is CASSLADTGRYEQYF. The CDR3 nucleotides read TGTGCCAGCAGCTTAGCGGATACAGGGAGATACGAGCAGTACTTC.